These T cell receptor beta chains were read from a single sample in a study of PD-1 blockade in mismatch repair-deficient tumors. TCRdb keeps only in-frame clones here, not all; method: immunoSEQ multiplex PCR. The data contain approximately 25,000 clones, 83% of them singletons. The sample in question was peripheral blood, obtained 12 weeks after starting pembrolizumab. The receptor set was obtained from an adult with mismatch repair-deficient cancer. Both conserved end residues are part of each CDR3. A D gene is named only where the DNA matches it firmly. Not every row has a clone size; where given, it reads once, few, many or a size class.

clone_size: -; j_call: TRBJ2-1; d_call: -; v_call: TRBV6-1; cdr3_nt: TGTGCCAGCAGTGAAGTGGGATATATCAACAATGAGCAGTTCTTC; cdr3_aa: CASSEVGYINNEQFF
clone_size: -; j_call: TRBJ1-1; d_call: -; v_call: TRBV5-1; cdr3_nt: TGCGCCAGCAGCTTGGGAGGGGAATATGAAGCTTTCTTT; cdr3_aa: CASSLGGEYEAFF
clone_size: -; j_call: TRBJ2-3; d_call: -; v_call: TRBV28; cdr3_nt: TGTGCCAGCAGTTTAGGAGGGGGCTGGAGCACAGATACGCAGTATTTT; cdr3_aa: CASSLGGGWSTDTQYF
clone_size: -; j_call: TRBJ1-2; d_call: -; v_call: TRBV14; cdr3_nt: TGTGCCAGCAGCAAAGACCTAGTAGGTGGCTACACCTTC; cdr3_aa: CASSKDLVGGYTF
clone_size: -; j_call: TRBJ2-1; d_call: -; v_call: TRBV25-1; cdr3_nt: TGTGCCAGCGGATACAATGAGCAGTTCTTC; cdr3_aa: CASGYNEQFF
clone_size: -; j_call: TRBJ2-5; d_call: -; v_call: TRBV28; cdr3_nt: TGTGCCAGCGACACCGGAATTCAAGAGACCCAGTACTTC; cdr3_aa: CASDTGIQETQYF
clone_size: -; j_call: TRBJ2-4; d_call: -; v_call: TRBV22-1; cdr3_nt: TGTCCTGGGAGCGCACGCTCGTGTGAGGACTTCATGGCCAAAAACATTCAGTACTTC; cdr3_aa: CPGSARSCEDFMAKNIQYF
clone_size: -; j_call: TRBJ2-1; d_call: -; v_call: TRBV5-1; cdr3_nt: TGCGCCAGCAGCTTGGTAGTCCGAGGTTCAAATGAGCAGTTCTTC; cdr3_aa: CASSLVVRGSNEQFF
clone_size: -; j_call: TRBJ2-3; d_call: -; v_call: TRBV7-9; cdr3_nt: TGTGCCAGCAGCTCAAAAGGTTGGGATACGCAGTATTTT; cdr3_aa: CASSSKGWDTQYF
clone_size: -; j_call: TRBJ2-7; d_call: TRBD2; v_call: TRBV6-1; cdr3_nt: TGTGCCAGCAGTGGAGAAGCCGGCGGGAGTGGGGAGCAGTACTTC; cdr3_aa: CASSGEAGGSGEQYF
clone_size: -; j_call: TRBJ2-5; d_call: TRBD2; v_call: TRBV19; cdr3_nt: TGTGCCAGTAGTATTGGGGGGGTCTGGCGGCAAGAGACCCAGTACTTC; cdr3_aa: CASSIGGVWRQETQYF
clone_size: -; j_call: TRBJ2-3; d_call: TRBD1; v_call: TRBV10-3; cdr3_nt: TGTGCCATCAGTGAGGTGACAGGGGCAGGCACAGATACGCAGTATTTT; cdr3_aa: CAISEVTGAGTDTQYF
clone_size: -; j_call: TRBJ1-1; d_call: TRBD1; v_call: TRBV12-5; cdr3_nt: TGTGCTAGTGGTTTGGGGTACAGGGGATTGAACACTGAAGCTTTCTTT; cdr3_aa: CASGLGYRGLNTEAFF
clone_size: -; j_call: TRBJ2-5; d_call: TRBD2; v_call: TRBV7-6; cdr3_nt: TGTGCCAGCAGCTCCAATCTAGCGGGAGTCAGCCCTAATTTGGAGACCCAGTACTTC; cdr3_aa: CASSSNLAGVSPNLETQYF
clone_size: medium-sized; j_call: TRBJ1-1; d_call: -; v_call: TRBV7-6; cdr3_nt: TGTGCCAGCAGCCGTACCGGGCGAATCACGAACACTGAAGCTTTCTTT; cdr3_aa: CASSRTGRITNTEAFF
clone_size: -; j_call: TRBJ2-3; d_call: TRBD2; v_call: TRBV6-6; cdr3_nt: TGTGCCAGCAGTCCCGGGACTAGCGGCACAGATACGCAGTATTTT; cdr3_aa: CASSPGTSGTDTQYF